This T cell receptor (beta chain) comes out of a study of blood T cell repertoires in COVID-19. About the study: Sites in the United States, Italy and Spain provided acute and convalescent COVID-19 samples.

The CDR3 is 17 amino acids. Germline CDR1 reads LGHDT; CDR2 reads YNNKEL (reference sequence). V shed 0 bases and J 5 bases; nucleotides not matched to a gene: 10. Libraries were prepared by immunoSEQ multiplex PCR; TCRdb keeps only in-frame clonotypes and omits some of them. The sample holds approximately 210,000 clones, under 90% seen once. The receptor's source is a woman in her sixties who had recovered from COVID-19. This chain uses TRBV3-1 (or the pseudogene TRBV3-2) with TRBJ1-2, with 9 bases identical to TRBD1. The sequencing sample was made of PBMCs or T cells enriched from blood (not recorded which). CDR3 in amino acids: CASSQDWIWDREYGYTF. The CDR3 DNA reads as TGTGCCAGCAGCCAAGACTGGATTTGGGACAGGGAATATGGCTACACCTTC.